This TCR beta chain was captured in a study of T cell repertoires in cytomegalovirus infection. Background on the study: Indications of both CMV infection and matching HLA type were provided by public TCR beta signatures.

Turning to this clonotype: Its specificity is not known. One end of the junction fails to match germline, which may point to a read error.

Germline V gene lookup returns CDR1 MNHEY and CDR2 SVGAGI. The CDR3 covers 17 residues. TCRdb reanalysed the reads using MiXCR and keeps one entry per CDR3 protein. The sample includes about 680,000 distinct CDR3 sequences, roughly 26% of them seen just once. Study results and limitations: Ex vivo, HLA-C-restricted CMV-specific TCR beta clonotypes prevailed over the rest of the response.

The TCR comes from a human donor in good health (CMV status not recorded). Some clones in this sample may be carry-over from other donors' samples. The sequenced sample was CD8+ T cells from PBMCs. The chain uses TRBV6-5 and TRBJ1-6; 7 bases align to TRBD1. Here the CDR3 reads CASSYGPGTVYKSPLLF. The DNA of the CDR3 is TGTGCCAGCAGTTACGGTCCCGGGACAGTCTATAAATCACCCCTCCTCTTT.